The entry below describes one TCR beta chain. The antigen this receptor binds is unknown. The record has no base qualities; no much larger clone is one base away. This sample stems from a study of T-cell memory formation after mild COVID-19 (dated by TCRdb to the early 2020s). About the investigation overall: Most TCR sequence clusters were specific to one of the two donors. Longitudinal TCRalpha and TCRbeta repertoire sequencing tracked T-cell clones expanding and contracting after mild COVID-19 in a couple of donors. Two young, previously healthy adult volunteers made up the cohort, one male and one female.

Sequencing used an Illumina NovaSeq 6000. cDNA libraries for TCRalpha and TCRbeta were prepared by 5'RACE using constant-segment primers, with sample barcodes and unique molecular identifiers added. RNA was extracted from every sample with Trizol reagent. Library amplification was performed in two PCR steps, and a second sample barcode and Illumina TruSeq adapters were introduced in the second step. Sequencing of the libraries was done on an Illumina NovaSeq, producing 2 x 150 bp paired-end reads. As for the authors' bioinformatics: The reads were demultiplexed and collapsed into UMI-guided consensus sequences using migec v1.2.7. Using mixcr v2.1.11, UMI consensuses were aligned to TRA and TRB V and J templates and then assembled into clonotypes. Expanded or contracted clonotypes were those called significant by both edgeR and NoisET, with noise models trained on biological replicates. For edgeR calls, the cutoffs were a false discovery rate-adjusted p below 0.01 and a log2 fold-change threshold of 1. As an exploratory analysis of dynamics, max-normalized trajectories of the 1000 most abundant clonotypes were examined by PCA with hierarchical clustering. Each responding clone was given a CD4 or CD8 phenotype based on the CD4+ and CD8+ repertoires, which had been sequenced separately. The raw public reads went through TCRdb reprocessing: fastp at Q25, MiXCR clone calling, in-frame beta chains kept. Under each unique CDR3 protein, matching rows form one entry showing the most common genes and DNA. Here the V and J calls rest on TCRdb's processing, not on the authors' analysis. A total of around 260,000 distinct CDR3 sequences appear in this sample, roughly 17% of them only once. Around 23% of the sample goes to the ten largest clones.

General study outcomes and caveats: The second-wave clones that peaked on day 37 were not confirmed to be SARS-CoV-2 specific. Only two mild cases were covered by the study, and larger cohorts that include severe cases with pre-infection samples were considered necessary. Balanced CD4/CD8 phenotypes were observed for clones contracting from day 15 to 85, whereas a bias towards CD4+ was observed for a second wave of clones expanding from day 15 to 37. Some responding clones were detected in pre-infection memory, suggesting pre-existing cross-reactive memory T cells joined the SARS-CoV-2 response. Contracting CD4+ clones appeared mostly in the CM and EM memory subsets, whereas CD8+ clones were enriched in EMRA.

V was cut back by 1 base and J by 6 bases, leaving a gap of 7 bases between them. Counted from cysteine to phenylalanine, this CDR3 has 12 amino acids. Just the 36-base CDR3 DNA is kept, in frame starting at base 1. The germline V gene provides CDR1 SGHVS and CDR2 FNYEAQ. Ficoll-Paque density gradient centrifugation was used to isolate PBMCs. The TCR comes from a man aged 18 to 29 who had mild COVID-19 (a few samples of this study predate the infection). The sample titles of this study are shuffled in the database, so cell type and time point are left out; the donor was told from shared clones. The sequenced sample was PBMCs or a T cell subset sorted from them (not recorded which). The chain is assembled from TRBV7-6 and TRBJ2-7; the D gene is not confidently resolved. For the CDR3, the sequence is CASSLVPIEQYF. The nucleotides read TGTGCCAGCAGCTTAGTGCCGATCGAGCAGTACTTC.